This TCR beta chain was sequenced for a study of shared clonotypes between healthy human individuals. The germline V gene encodes CDR1 SEHNR and CDR2 FQNEAQ (reference sequence). V was shortened by 5 bases and J by 4 bases, with 14 bases between the two germline ends. CDR3 length: 14 amino acids. Measured with immunoSEQ multiplex PCR; TCRdb has only the in-frame clones, and not every one. The repertoire holds 1.4 million to 1.5 million clones, with more than 95% as singletons. The clonotype was recovered from a man aged 30 to 45 in good health. The sequencing sample was made of naive CD4+ T cells sorted from blood. The sample's subset: CD45RA+ positively selected. J is TRBJ2-5 and V is TRBV7-9; possibly TRBD2 for D (7 bases). The CDR3 is CASSAGAPRETQYF. Here the CDR3 DNA reads TGTGCCAGCAGCGCGGGGGCACCACGAGAGACCCAGTACTTC.